A selection of T cell receptor beta chains follows, all from one sample in a study of shared T cell receptors in the human thymus. This table comes from immunoSEQ multiplex PCR, and its TCRdb copy is limited to in-frame clones, with some not included. The table lists hundreds of thousands of clones, about 84% of them singletons. These data were also filed under a second study, of human thymus T cells.

Material for sequencing was thymocytes. Source of these receptors: a boy less than two years old with a congenital heart defect. CDR3s include the opening cysteine and the closing phenylalanine or tryptophan. The order of the fields is D gene, clone size, V gene, J gene, CDR3 protein, CDR3 DNA. D genes are given only for firm matches. A row's size may be missing; if present it is once, few, many or a size class.

D: TRBD2; size: .; V: TRBV4-2; J: TRBJ2-2; CDR3: CASSQDASGTTGELFF; DNA: TGTGCCAGCAGCCAAGATGCCAGCGGGACCACCGGGGAGCTGTTTTTT
D: TRBD1; size: .; V: TRBV5-1; J: TRBJ2-7; CDR3: CASSFDFSLLPRDSSYEQYF; DNA: TGCGCCAGCAGTTTCGACTTCTCCCTCCTCCCCCGGGACAGCTCCTACGAGCAGTACTTC
D: .; size: .; V: TRBV7-2; J: TRBJ2-2; CDR3: CASSLVDRVNTGELFF; DNA: TGTGCCAGCAGCTTAGTAGACAGAGTGAACACCGGGGAGCTGTTTTTT
D: TRBD2; size: .; V: TRBV23-1; J: TRBJ2-2; CDR3: CASSQYGGRRTGELFF; DNA: TGCGCCAGCAGTCAATACGGCGGGAGACGCACCGGGGAGCTGTTTTTT
D: .; size: .; V: TRBV4-2; J: TRBJ2-1; CDR3: CASSQEGRSGQFF; DNA: TGTGCCAGCAGCCAAGAGGGGAGAAGCGGGCAGTTCTTC
D: TRBD2; size: .; V: TRBV15; J: TRBJ2-7; CDR3: CATSRDPRGGGNYEQYF; DNA: TGTGCCACCAGCAGAGATCCCCGGGGGGGCGGGAACTACGAGCAGTACTTC
D: .; size: .; V: TRBV28; J: TRBJ1-1; CDR3: CASSGGTEAFF; DNA: TGTGCCAGCAGTGGAGGGACTGAAGCTTTCTTT
D: .; size: .; V: TRBV6-5; J: TRBJ2-1; CDR3: CASSYSASRISEQFF; DNA: TGTGCCAGCAGTTACTCGGCTAGCAGGATCAGTGAGCAGTTCTTC
D: TRBD2; size: .; V: TRBV28; J: TRBJ2-7; CDR3: CASSLWASGAPYEQYF; DNA: TGTGCCAGCAGTTTATGGGCTAGCGGGGCCCCCTACGAGCAGTACTTC
D: .; size: .; V: TRBV21-1; J: TRBJ1-2; CDR3: CASSKPRVPHYGYTF; DNA: TGTGCCAGCAGCAAACCGAGGGTACCGCACTATGGCTACACCTTC
D: .; size: .; V: TRBV23-1; J: TRBJ1-2; CDR3: CASRLSLGAYGYTF; DNA: TGCGCCAGCAGGCTGTCGCTTGGGGCCTATGGCTACACCTTC
D: .; size: .; V: TRBV27; J: TRBJ2-7; CDR3: CASSYQGGNEQYF; DNA: TGTGCCAGCAGTTATCAAGGGGGTAACGAGCAGTACTTC
D: TRBD1; size: .; V: TRBV9; J: TRBJ1-2; CDR3: CASSVAPRRGTGVNYGYTF; DNA: TGTGCCAGCAGCGTAGCCCCCCGTAGGGGGACAGGGGTTAACTATGGCTACACCTTC
D: .; size: .; V: TRBV23-1; J: TRBJ1-2; CDR3: CASSQSLGSGYTF; DNA: TGCGCCAGCAGTCAATCGTTGGGGAGCGGCTACACCTTC
D: TRBD1; size: .; V: TRBV4-2; J: TRBJ1-3; CDR3: CASSQTQGARRNTIYF; DNA: TGTGCCAGCAGCCAAACACAGGGGGCGCGAAGAAACACCATATATTTT
D: .; size: .; V: TRBV6-5; J: TRBJ2-2; CDR3: CASRAGGAPPLFF; DNA: TGTGCCAGCAGAGCGGGCGGGGCCCCCCCCCTGTTTTTT
D: TRBD2; size: .; V: TRBV27; J: TRBJ2-5; CDR3: CASSLSALAGVRETQYF; DNA: TGTGCCAGCAGTTTATCCGCCTTAGCGGGAGTGCGAGAGACCCAGTACTTC
D: TRBD2; size: .; V: TRBV30; J: TRBJ2-1; CDR3: CAWSVYGRAIEQFF; DNA: TGTGCCTGGAGTGTATACGGGAGGGCCATAGAGCAGTTCTTC
D: .; size: .; V: TRBV6-4; J: TRBJ1-5; CDR3: CASSPSGNQPQHF; DNA: TGTGCCAGCAGCCCATCAGGGAATCAGCCCCAGCATTTT
D: TRBD2; size: .; V: TRBV18; J: TRBJ2-7; CDR3: CASSPGLAGEFEQYF; DNA: TGTGCCAGCTCTCCTGGACTAGCGGGAGAGTTCGAGCAGTACTTC
D: .; size: .; V: TRBV5-1; J: TRBJ2-7; CDR3: CASSQDSYEQYF; DNA: TGCGCCAGCAGCCAGGACAGCTACGAGCAGTACTTC
D: TRBD2; size: .; V: TRBV4-1; J: TRBJ2-7; CDR3: CASSLASGSGYEQYF; DNA: TGCGCCAGCAGCCTGGCTAGCGGGAGCGGGTACGAGCAGTACTTC
D: .; size: few; V: TRBV27; J: TRBJ2-1; CDR3: CASQWGPEPFNEQFF; DNA: TGTGCCAGCCAGTGGGGGCCCGAACCCTTCAATGAGCAGTTCTTC
D: .; size: .; V: TRBV27; J: TRBJ2-2; CDR3: CASSPPGTHSGTGELFF; DNA: TGTGCCAGCAGCCCTCCCGGGACACATTCGGGCACCGGGGAGCTGTTTTTT
D: TRBD1; size: few; V: TRBV7-9; J: TRBJ1-3; CDR3: CASSSDRGAGNTIYF; DNA: TGTGCCAGCAGCTCCGACAGGGGCGCTGGAAACACCATATATTTT
D: TRBD1; size: .; V: TRBV7-9; J: TRBJ1-1; CDR3: CASSETGAPNTEAFF; DNA: TGTGCCAGCAGCGAGACAGGGGCTCCGAACACTGAAGCTTTCTTT
D: TRBD2; size: .; V: TRBV5-4; J: TRBJ2-1; CDR3: CASSLKGLAGGSAYNEQFF; DNA: TGTGCCAGCAGCTTGAAGGGACTAGCGGGAGGTAGCGCCTACAATGAGCAGTTCTTC
D: TRBD1; size: .; V: TRBV2; J: TRBJ2-7; CDR3: CASSGDRLSPCEQYF; DNA: TGTGCCAGCAGCGGGGACAGGCTCTCCCCTTGCGAGCAGTACTTC
D: TRBD1; size: .; V: TRBV4-3; J: TRBJ2-3; CDR3: CASSQALDRATDTQYF; DNA: TGCGCCAGCAGCCAAGCCCTGGACAGGGCCACAGATACGCAGTATTTT
D: .; size: few; V: TRBV5-5; J: TRBJ1-1; CDR3: CASTSTPRGTEAFF; DNA: TGTGCCAGCACCTCGACACCCCGAGGGACTGAAGCTTTCTTT
D: TRBD1; size: .; V: TRBV5-1; J: TRBJ2-1; CDR3: CASSLAGTGVTSEQFF; DNA: TGCGCCAGCAGCTTGGCGGGGACAGGAGTTACAAGCGAGCAGTTCTTC
D: TRBD1; size: once; V: TRBV5-1; J: TRBJ1-2; CDR3: CASSPITGTGGSNYGYTF; DNA: TGCGCCAGCAGCCCAATAACCGGGACAGGGGGCTCTAACTATGGCTACACCTTC
D: TRBD1; size: .; V: TRBV6-6; J: TRBJ2-1; CDR3: CASSYEGDREYNEQFF; DNA: TGTGCCAGCAGTTACGAAGGGGACAGGGAATACAATGAGCAGTTCTTC
D: TRBD2; size: .; V: TRBV30; J: TRBJ2-3; CDR3: CACYVTSGSADTQYF; DNA: TGTGCCTGCTATGTCACTAGCGGGAGTGCAGATACGCAGTATTTT
D: TRBD1; size: .; V: TRBV11-1; J: TRBJ2-1; CDR3: CASSLDGTGGYNEQFF; DNA: TGTGCCAGCAGCTTAGATGGGACAGGGGGCTACAATGAGCAGTTCTTC
D: .; size: .; V: TRBV7-2; J: TRBJ2-7; CDR3: CASSLELATYEQYF; DNA: TGTGCCAGCAGCTTAGAACTAGCCACCTACGAGCAGTACTTC
D: TRBD2; size: once; V: TRBV28; J: TRBJ2-3; CDR3: CASSPHIGTTSRGNTQYF; DNA: TGTGCCAGCAGTCCACACATCGGGACTACCTCTCGAGGGAATACGCAGTATTTT
D: TRBD1; size: .; V: TRBV27; J: TRBJ1-3; CDR3: CASSPTGNSGNTIYF; DNA: TGTGCCAGCAGTCCGACAGGGAACTCTGGAAACACCATATATTTT
D: .; size: .; V: TRBV23-1; J: TRBJ2-3; CDR3: CASSPPRDTQYF; DNA: TGCGCCAGCAGTCCCCCGCGAGATACGCAGTATTTT
D: .; size: few; V: TRBV5-8; J: TRBJ1-5; CDR3: CASSLTRGGNQPQHF; DNA: TGTGCCAGCAGCTTGACCAGGGGCGGAAATCAGCCCCAGCATTTT
D: .; size: .; V: TRBV6-1; J: TRBJ1-5; CDR3: CASTPEGGNQPQHF; DNA: TGTGCCAGCACCCCGGAAGGGGGCAATCAGCCCCAGCATTTT
D: TRBD1; size: .; V: TRBV4-1; J: TRBJ2-7; CDR3: CASSQGDRGTYEQYF; DNA: TGCGCCAGCAGCCAAGGGGACAGGGGCACCTACGAGCAGTACTTC
D: .; size: .; V: TRBV4-1; J: TRBJ2-5; CDR3: CASSQDIQGCQETQYF; DNA: TGCGCCAGCAGCCAAGATATTCAGGGCTGCCAAGAGACCCAGTACTTC
D: .; size: .; V: TRBV30; J: TRBJ1-2; CDR3: CAWSVDSYGYTF; DNA: TGTGCCTGGAGTGTAGACAGCTATGGCTACACCTTC
D: .; size: .; V: TRBV4-1; J: TRBJ2-7; CDR3: CASSQDRDNTYEQYF; DNA: TGCGCCAGCAGCCAAGATCGGGACAACACCTACGAGCAGTACTTC
D: TRBD1; size: .; V: TRBV9; J: TRBJ1-2; CDR3: CASSVDRGNGYTF; DNA: TGTGCCAGCAGCGTAGACAGGGGGAATGGCTACACCTTC
D: .; size: few; V: TRBV11-2; J: TRBJ1-5; CDR3: CASSRTARDQPQHF; DNA: TGTGCCAGCAGCAGGACAGCCCGGGATCAGCCCCAGCATTTT
D: .; size: .; V: TRBV11-3; J: TRBJ2-2; CDR3: CASSSERASTGELFF; DNA: TGTGCCAGCAGCTCCGAGCGGGCAAGCACCGGGGAGCTGTTTTTT
D: TRBD2; size: .; V: TRBV4-2; J: TRBJ2-2; CDR3: CASSRTGLAGFRSVGELFF; DNA: TGTGCCAGCAGCCGGACGGGACTAGCGGGATTTCGGAGCGTCGGGGAGCTGTTTTTT
D: .; size: once; V: TRBV18; J: TRBJ1-2; CDR3: CASSPDDVLFAGGYTF; DNA: TGTGCCAGCTCTCCCGACGACGTCCTATTTGCGGGTGGCTACACCTTC
D: .; size: once; V: TRBV5-1; J: TRBJ2-7; CDR3: CASSTAVGGPTYEQYF; DNA: TGCGCCAGCAGCACGGCTGTCGGGGGACCTACCTACGAGCAGTACTTC
D: TRBD1; size: .; V: TRBV27; J: TRBJ1-1; CDR3: CASEGQRQGESEAFF; DNA: TGTGCCAGCGAGGGGCAAAGACAGGGGGAATCTGAAGCTTTCTTT